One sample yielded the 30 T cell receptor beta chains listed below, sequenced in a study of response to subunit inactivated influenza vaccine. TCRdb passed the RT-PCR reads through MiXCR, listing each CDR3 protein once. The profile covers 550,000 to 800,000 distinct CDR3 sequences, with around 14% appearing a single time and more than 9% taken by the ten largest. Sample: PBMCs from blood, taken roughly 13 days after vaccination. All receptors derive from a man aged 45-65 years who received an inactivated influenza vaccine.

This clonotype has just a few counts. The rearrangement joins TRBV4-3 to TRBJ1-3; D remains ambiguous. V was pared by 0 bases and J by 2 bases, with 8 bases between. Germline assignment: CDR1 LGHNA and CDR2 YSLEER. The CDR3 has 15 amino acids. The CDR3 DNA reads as TGCGCCAGCAGCCAAGAAGGAGGGACTGGAAACACCATATATTTT. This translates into CASSQEGGTGNTIYF.

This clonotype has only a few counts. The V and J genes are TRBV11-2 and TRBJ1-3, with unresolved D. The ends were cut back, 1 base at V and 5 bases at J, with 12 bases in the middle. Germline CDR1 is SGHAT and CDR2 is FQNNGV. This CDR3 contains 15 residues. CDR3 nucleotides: TGTGCCAGCAGCTTAGTACGGGATCAGCGAAACACCATATATTTT. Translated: CASSLVRDQRNTIYF.

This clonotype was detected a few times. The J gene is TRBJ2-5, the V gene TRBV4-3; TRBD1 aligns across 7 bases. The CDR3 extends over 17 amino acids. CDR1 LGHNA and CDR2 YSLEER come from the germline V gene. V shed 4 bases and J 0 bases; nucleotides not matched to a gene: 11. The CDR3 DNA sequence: TGCGCCAGCAGCCCCTATCCCGGGACAGAGTACCAAGAGACCCAGTACTTC. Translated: CASSPYPGTEYQETQYF.

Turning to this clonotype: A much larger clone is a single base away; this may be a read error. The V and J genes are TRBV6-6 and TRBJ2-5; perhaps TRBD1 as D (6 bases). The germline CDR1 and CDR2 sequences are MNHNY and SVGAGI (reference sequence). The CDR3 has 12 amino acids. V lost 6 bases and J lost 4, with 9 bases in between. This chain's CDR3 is CASRQGLETQYF. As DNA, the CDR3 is TGTGCCAGCAGACAGGGTTTAGAGACCCAGTACTTC.

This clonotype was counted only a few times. This CDR3 is CATSRGGQGNEKLFF. CDR3 nucleotides: TGTGCCACCAGCAGAGGGGGACAGGGAAATGAAAAACTGTTTTTT. The chain joins TRBV15 to TRBJ1-4; 9 bases are a match to TRBD1. J was trimmed by 5 bases and V by 1 base; bases with no gene match: 2. Per germline, CDR1 LNHNV and CDR2 YYDKDF (reference sequence). The CDR3 is made up of 15 amino acids.

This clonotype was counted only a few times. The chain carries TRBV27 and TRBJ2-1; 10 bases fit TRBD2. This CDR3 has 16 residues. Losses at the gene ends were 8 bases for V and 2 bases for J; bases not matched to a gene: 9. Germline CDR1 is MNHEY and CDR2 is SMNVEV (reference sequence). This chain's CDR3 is CASHPSGSGPYNEQFF. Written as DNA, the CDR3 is TGTGCCAGCCACCCTAGCGGGAGTGGGCCCTACAATGAGCAGTTCTTC.

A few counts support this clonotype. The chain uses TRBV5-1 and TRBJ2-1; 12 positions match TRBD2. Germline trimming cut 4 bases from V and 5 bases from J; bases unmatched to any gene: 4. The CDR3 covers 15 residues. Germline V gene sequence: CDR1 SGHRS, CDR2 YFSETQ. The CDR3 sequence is CASSPRTSGDNEQFF. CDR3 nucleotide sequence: TGCGCCAGCAGCCCCAGGACTAGCGGGGACAATGAGCAGTTCTTC.

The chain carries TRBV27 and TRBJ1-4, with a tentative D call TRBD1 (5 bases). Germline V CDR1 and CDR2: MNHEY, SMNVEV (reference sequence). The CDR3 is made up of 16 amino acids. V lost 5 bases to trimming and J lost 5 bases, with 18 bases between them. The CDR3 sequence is CASSHRTTSGNEKLFF. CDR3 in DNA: TGTGCCAGCAGTCACCGGACAACCTCGGGGAATGAAAAACTGTTTTTT.

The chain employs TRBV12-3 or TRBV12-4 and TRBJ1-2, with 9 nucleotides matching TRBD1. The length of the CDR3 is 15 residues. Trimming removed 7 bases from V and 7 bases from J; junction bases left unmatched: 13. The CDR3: CASTPRTGGGSGYTF. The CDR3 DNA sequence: TGTGCCAGCACCCCAAGAACAGGGGGCGGTTCTGGCTACACCTTC.

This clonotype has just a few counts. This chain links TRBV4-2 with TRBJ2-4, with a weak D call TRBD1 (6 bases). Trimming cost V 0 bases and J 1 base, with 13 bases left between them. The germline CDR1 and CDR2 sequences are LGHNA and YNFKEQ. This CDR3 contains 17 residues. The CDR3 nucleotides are TGTGCCAGCAGCCAAGATGGGGGCAGGGTCGCCAAAAACATTCAGTACTTC. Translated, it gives CASSQDGGRVAKNIQYF.

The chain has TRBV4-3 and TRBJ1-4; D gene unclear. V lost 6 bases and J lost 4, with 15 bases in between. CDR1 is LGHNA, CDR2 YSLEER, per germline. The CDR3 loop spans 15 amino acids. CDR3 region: CASSFNPGINEKLFF. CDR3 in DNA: TGCGCCAGCAGTTTTAATCCGGGGATTAATGAAAAACTGTTTTTT.

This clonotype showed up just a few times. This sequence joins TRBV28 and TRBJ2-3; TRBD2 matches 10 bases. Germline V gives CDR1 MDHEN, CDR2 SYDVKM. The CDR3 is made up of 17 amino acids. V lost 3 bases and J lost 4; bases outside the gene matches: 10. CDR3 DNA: TGTGCCAGCAGTTTCTCGGAAGCGGGAGGGTGGGCAGATACGCAGTATTTT. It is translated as CASSFSEAGGWADTQYF. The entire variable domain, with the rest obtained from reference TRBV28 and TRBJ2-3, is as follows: DVKVTQSSRYLVKRTGEKVFLECVQDMDHENMFWYRQDPGLGLRLIYFSYDVKMKEKGDIPEGYSVSREKKERFSLILESASTNQTSMYLCASSFSEAGGWADTQYFGPGTRLTVL.

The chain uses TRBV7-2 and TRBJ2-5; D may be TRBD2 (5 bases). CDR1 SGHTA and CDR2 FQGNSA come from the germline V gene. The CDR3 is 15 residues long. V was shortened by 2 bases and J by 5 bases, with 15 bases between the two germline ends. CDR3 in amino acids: CASSLLASPGETQYF. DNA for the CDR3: TGTGCCAGCAGCTTATTAGCTAGCCCGGGGGAGACCCAGTACTTC.

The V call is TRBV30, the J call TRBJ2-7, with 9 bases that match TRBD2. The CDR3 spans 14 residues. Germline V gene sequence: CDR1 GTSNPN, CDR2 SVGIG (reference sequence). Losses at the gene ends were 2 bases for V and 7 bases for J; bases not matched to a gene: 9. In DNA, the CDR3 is TGTGCCTGGAGTTCTGGCGGGAGGGCCGGAGAGCAGTACTTC. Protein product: CAWSSGGRAGEQYF.

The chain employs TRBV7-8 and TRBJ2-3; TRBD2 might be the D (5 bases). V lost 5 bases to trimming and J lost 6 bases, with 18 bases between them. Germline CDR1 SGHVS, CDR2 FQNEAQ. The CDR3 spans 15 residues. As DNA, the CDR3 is TGTGCCAGCAGCCCGATTGGAGGCTTATCCGATACGCAGTATTTT. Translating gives CASSPIGGLSDTQYF.

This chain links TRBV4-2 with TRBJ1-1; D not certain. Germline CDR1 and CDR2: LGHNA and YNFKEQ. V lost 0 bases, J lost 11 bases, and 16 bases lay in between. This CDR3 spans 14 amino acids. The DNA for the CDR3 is TGTGCCAGCAGCCAAGACGGGGTGGGAGGTGAGGCTTTCTTT. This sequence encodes CASSQDGVGGEAFF.

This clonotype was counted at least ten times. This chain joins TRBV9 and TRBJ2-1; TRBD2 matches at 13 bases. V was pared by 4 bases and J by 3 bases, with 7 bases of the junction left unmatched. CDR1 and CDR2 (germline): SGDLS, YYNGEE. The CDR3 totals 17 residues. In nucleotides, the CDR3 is TGTGCCAGCAGCCCTTGGACTAGCGGGAGCAACTACAATGAGCAGTTCTTC. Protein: CASSPWTSGSNYNEQFF.

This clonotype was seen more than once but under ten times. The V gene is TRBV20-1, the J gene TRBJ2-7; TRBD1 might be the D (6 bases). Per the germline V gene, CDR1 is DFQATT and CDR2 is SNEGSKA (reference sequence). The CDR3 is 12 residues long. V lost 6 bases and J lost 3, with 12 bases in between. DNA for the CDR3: TGCAGTGCGAATCCCAGGGGCTACGAGCAGTACTTC. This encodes CSANPRGYEQYF.

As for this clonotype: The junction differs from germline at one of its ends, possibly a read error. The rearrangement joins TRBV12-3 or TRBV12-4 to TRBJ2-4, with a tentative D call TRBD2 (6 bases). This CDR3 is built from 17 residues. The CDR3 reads CASSPGPLKRAKNIQNF. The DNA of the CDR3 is TGTGCCAGCAGCCCGGGACCCCTAAAGCGGGCCAAAAACATTCAGAACTTC.

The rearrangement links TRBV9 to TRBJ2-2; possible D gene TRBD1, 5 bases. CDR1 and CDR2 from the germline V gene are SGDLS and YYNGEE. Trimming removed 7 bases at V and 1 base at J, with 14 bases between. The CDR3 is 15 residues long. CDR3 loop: CASRSTGRNTGELFF. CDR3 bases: TGTGCCAGCCGAAGCACAGGACGGAACACCGGGGAGCTGTTTTTT.

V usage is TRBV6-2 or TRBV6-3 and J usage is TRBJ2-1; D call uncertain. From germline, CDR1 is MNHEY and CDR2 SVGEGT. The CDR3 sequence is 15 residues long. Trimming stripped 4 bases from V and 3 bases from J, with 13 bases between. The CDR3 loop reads CASSSGRTLYNEQFF. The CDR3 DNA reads TGTGCCAGCAGTTCTGGGCGCACGCTCTACAATGAGCAGTTCTTC.

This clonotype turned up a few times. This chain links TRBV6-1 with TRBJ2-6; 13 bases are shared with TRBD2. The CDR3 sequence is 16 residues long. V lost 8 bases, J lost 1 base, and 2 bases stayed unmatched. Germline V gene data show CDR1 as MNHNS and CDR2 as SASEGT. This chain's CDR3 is CASGTSGMSGANVLTF. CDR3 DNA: TGTGCCAGCGGGACTAGCGGGATGTCTGGGGCCAACGTCCTGACTTTC.

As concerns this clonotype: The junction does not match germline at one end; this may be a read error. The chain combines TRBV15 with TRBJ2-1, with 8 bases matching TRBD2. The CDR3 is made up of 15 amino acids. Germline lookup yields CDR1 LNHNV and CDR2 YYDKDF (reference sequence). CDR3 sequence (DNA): TGTGACACCAGTATTACAGGTCCCACAGCGGGAGTGCAGTTCTTC. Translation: CDTSITGPTAGVQFF.

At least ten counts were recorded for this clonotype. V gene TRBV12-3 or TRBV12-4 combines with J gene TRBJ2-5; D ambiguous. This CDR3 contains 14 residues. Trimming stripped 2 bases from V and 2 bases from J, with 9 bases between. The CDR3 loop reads CASSLRRQQETQYF. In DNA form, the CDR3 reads TGTGCCAGCAGTTTACGGCGGCAACAAGAGACCCAGTACTTC.

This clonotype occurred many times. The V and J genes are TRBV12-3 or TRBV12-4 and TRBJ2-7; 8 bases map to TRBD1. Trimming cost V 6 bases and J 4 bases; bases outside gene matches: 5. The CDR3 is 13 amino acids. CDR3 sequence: CASRDRAGYEQYF. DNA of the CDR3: TGTGCCAGCAGGGACAGGGCAGGGTACGAGCAGTACTTC.

The CDR3: CASSQGLPPYNEQFF. The DNA of the CDR3 is TGTGCCAGCAGCCAGGGGCTCCCGCCCTACAATGAGCAGTTCTTC. V usage is TRBV14 and J usage is TRBJ2-1; weak D call: TRBD1 (5 bases). V shed 3 bases and J shed 2 bases, with 11 bases lying between them. This CDR3 comprises 15 residues. The germline CDR1 and CDR2 sequences are SGHDN and FVKESK.

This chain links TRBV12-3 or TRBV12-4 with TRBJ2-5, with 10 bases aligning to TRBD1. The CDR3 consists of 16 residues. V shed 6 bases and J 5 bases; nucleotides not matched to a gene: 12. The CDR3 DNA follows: TGTGCCAGCAGCCCCACCGGGACAGGGGAATGGGAGACCCAGTACTTC. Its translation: CASSPTGTGEWETQYF.

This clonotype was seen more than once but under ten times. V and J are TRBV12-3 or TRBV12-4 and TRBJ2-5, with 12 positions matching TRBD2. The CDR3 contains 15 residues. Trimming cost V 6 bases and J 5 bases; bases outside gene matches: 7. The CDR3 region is CASRVTSGGAETQYF. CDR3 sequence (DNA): TGTGCCAGCAGGGTGACTAGCGGGGGAGCTGAGACCCAGTACTTC.

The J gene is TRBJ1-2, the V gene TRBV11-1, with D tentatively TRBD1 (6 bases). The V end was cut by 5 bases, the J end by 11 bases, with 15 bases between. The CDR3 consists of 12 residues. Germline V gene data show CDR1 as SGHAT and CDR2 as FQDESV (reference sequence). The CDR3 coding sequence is TGTGCCAGCAGCCCGACTGGACAGAGATACACCTTC. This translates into CASSPTGQRYTF. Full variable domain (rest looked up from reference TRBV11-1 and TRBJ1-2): EAEVAQSPRYKITEKSQAVAFWCDPISGHATLYWYRQILGQGPELLVQFQDESVVDDSQLPKDRFSAERLKGVDSTLKIQPAELGDSAMYLCASSPTGQRYTFGSGTRLTVV.

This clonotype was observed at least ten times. The CDR3 reads CASSLKPNQPQHF. CDR3 coding DNA: TGTGCCAGCTCACTAAAACCGAATCAGCCCCAGCATTTT. V is TRBV18 and J is TRBJ1-5; D is uncertain. CDR1 is KGHSH and CDR2 is LQKENI in the germline V gene. Trimming took off 4 bases at V and 4 bases at J, with 8 bases between the two ends. The CDR3 has 13 residues.